The subject of this entry is one TCR beta chain. What it binds is not known. Trimming took off 6 bases at V and 7 bases at J, with 22 bases between the two ends. CDR1 is MNHEY and CDR2 is SMNVEV in the germline V gene (reference sequence). There are 15 residues in the CDR3. This sample was taken from a study of cytotoxic CD8 clonotypes in ibrutinib-treated CLL. Overall study: Each sample contained, on average, 255,043 productive templates and 75,000 to 95,000 productive rearrangements. Findings and limits, study-wide: Public clonotypes were rare and shrank or held steady on treatment. Rising at ibrutinib response, clonality subsequently fell back toward baseline at progression.

The targeted sequencing depth was 1 in 200,000 to 1 in 1 million T cells. The assay was immunoSEQ multiplex PCR, and TCRdb's table has in-frame clones only and misses some. The sample consists of 110,000 to 150,000 clones, 75% to 85% of them appearing once. This chain links TRBV27 with TRBJ2-7; possible D gene TRBD1, 7 bases. This material consisted of PBMCs, taken after 12 months of ibrutinib treatment. The receptor was isolated from a human donor with chronic lymphocytic leukemia. The CDR3 reads CASSPRRRQGGEQYF. The CDR3 coding sequence is TGTGCCAGCAGCCCCAGGCGGAGGCAGGGGGGAGAGCAGTACTTC.